A selection of T cell receptor beta chains follows, all from one sample in a study of blood T cells in healthy people across ages. TCRdb re-derived calls from the 5' RACE reads in MiXCR, one entry per CDR3 protein. The table has some 1.6 million distinct CDR3 sequences, almost 35% seen once. Sample: blood. Every receptor here comes from a woman between 25 and 40 years old in good health. Both conserved end residues are part of each CDR3.

TRBV7-9 CASSLAQGGLTDTQYF
TRBV6-1 CASSEIRGSGRPRDEQFF
TRBV19 CASSLYSNYGYTF
TRBV3-1 CASSNLLPGQGTREQYF
TRBV15 CATSRAPGHEETQYF
TRBV15 CATSYDRPDEQYF
TRBV20-1 CSARDSGEVGRDTQYF
TRBV20-1 CSATLAGGPDNEQFF
TRBV20-1 CSASTDLRGLAGGSSTDTQYF
TRBV11-2 CASSAYRGAQETQYF
TRBV20-1 CSASRQGSSYEQYF
TRBV12-3/TRBV12-4 CASSFLAGRATYNEQFF
TRBV29-1 CSETGPGGYTF
TRBV7-9 CASSPLAGGGNEQFF
TRBV7-8 CASNPYLTGAGNWDEQFF
TRBV6-6 CASSYSIRTVYEQYF
TRBV12-3/TRBV12-4 CASSLEANANTEAFF
TRBV5-1 CASGLDQGADQEQFF
TRBV20-1 CSGKRASGVETQYF
TRBV5-1 CASSWGRGREEKLFF
TRBV4-1 CASSQVGSSLGTQYF
TRBV25-1 CASSEYRGGTDTQYF
TRBV3-1 CASSQASGSYEQYF
TRBV19 CASSVETNYNEQFF
TRBV5-1 CASTSVAGGPTDTQYF
TRBV9 CASSEGQHLNEKLFF
TRBV20-1 CSARSDGTTKYF
TRBV6-1 CASTHDLGLAGGTRSYNEQFF
TRBV10-3 CAISEQGTSGGPSQYF
TRBV7-6 CASSLLAGGQRIEQFF
TRBV7-8 CASSLAERGNVNEQFF
TRBV18 CASSQFATNEKRFF
TRBV9 CASSPRHGGGFVNTEAFF
TRBV20-1 CSAHPRESSYNEQFF
TRBV28 CASSSYRRTDTQYF
TRBV20-1 CSARPTADNSPLHF
TRBV11-1 CASSVDSGPYEQYF
TRBV11-3 CASSPQGSGTDTQYF
TRBV28 CASSLGDRGHGYTF
TRBV12-3/TRBV12-4 CASNTGSSYNEQFF
TRBV2 CACGRDAISPLHF